This TCR beta chain comes out of a study of metastatic and nonmetastatic thyroid tumors. The study's findings and limits: It was reportedly found that TCR beta diversity was significantly higher in malignant thyroid tumors than in benign nodules, a difference seen in both blood and tumor samples.

Nobody among the patients had been given any treatment before thyroid surgery. Looked up from germline, CDR1 is LNHNV and CDR2 is YYDKDF (reference sequence). The V end lost 6 bases, the J end lost 6 bases, and 17 bases lay between the germline ends. CDR3 size: 14 residues. TCRdb redid the clone calls on the PCR reads using MiXCR. The sample lists tens of thousands of clones, approximately 13% occurring once. A few counts support this clone. Its cognate antigen is unknown. A much larger clone differs by one base, so this may be a read error. The TCR comes from a female donor with papillary thyroid cancer or a benign thyroid nodule (not recorded which). Some clones in this sample may be carry-over from other donors' samples. Input material: tumor tissue. The rearrangement joins TRBV15 to TRBJ1-1, with a tentative D call TRBD1 (5 bases). In nucleotides, the CDR3 is TGTGCCACCAGGGATCCAGGGCTGTGTGCTGAAGCTTTCTTT. Encoded protein: CATRDPGLCAEAFF.